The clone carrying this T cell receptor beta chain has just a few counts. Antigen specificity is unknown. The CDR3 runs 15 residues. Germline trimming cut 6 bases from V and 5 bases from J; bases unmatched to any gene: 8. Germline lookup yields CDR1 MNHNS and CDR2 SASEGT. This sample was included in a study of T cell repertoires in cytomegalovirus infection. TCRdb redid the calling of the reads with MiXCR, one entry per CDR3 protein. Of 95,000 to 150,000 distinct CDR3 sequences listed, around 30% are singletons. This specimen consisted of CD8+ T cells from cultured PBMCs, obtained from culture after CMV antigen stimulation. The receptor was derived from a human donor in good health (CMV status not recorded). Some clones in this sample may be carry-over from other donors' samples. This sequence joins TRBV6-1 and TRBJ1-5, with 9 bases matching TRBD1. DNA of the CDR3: TGTGCCAGCAGAAAGGGACAGGGATTGGATCAGCCCCAGCATTTT. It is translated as CASRKGQGLDQPQHF.